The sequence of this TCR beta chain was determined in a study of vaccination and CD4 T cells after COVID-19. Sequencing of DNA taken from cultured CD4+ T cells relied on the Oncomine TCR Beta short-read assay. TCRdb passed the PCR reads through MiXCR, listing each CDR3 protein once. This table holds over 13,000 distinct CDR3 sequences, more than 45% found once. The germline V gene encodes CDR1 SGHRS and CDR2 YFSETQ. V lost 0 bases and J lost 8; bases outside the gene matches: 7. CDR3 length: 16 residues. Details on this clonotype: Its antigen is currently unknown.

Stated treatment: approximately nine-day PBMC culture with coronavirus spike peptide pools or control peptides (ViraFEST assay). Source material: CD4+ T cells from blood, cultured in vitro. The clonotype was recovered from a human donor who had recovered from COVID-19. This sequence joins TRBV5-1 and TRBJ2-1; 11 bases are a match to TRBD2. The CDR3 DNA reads TGCGCCAGCAGCTTGGGTTCTCTAGCGGGGGGTGATGAGCAGTTCTTC. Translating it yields CASSLGSLAGGDEQFF.